The clone carrying this T cell receptor (beta chain) was observed at least ten times. The target antigen is unknown. Ophthalmopathy in the patients scored at least 3 on Clinical Activity Score and at least 4 on NOSPECS grade, lasting under 3 months. Criteria for exclusion of patients were uncontrolled infection, other autoimmune disease, pregnancy or lactation. TCR beta CDR3 regions were amplified from RNA. First-round RT-PCR of the TCR CDR3 relied on the HTBI primer set. From the multiplex PCR reads, TCRdb called clonotypes with MiXCR, one entry per CDR3 protein. The sample has approximately 520,000 distinct CDR3 sequences, roughly 25% seen once; the top ten hold about 11%. The data belong to a study of T cells in Graves' hyperthyroidism and ophthalmopathy. Findings of the study overall: Ophthalmopathy stood apart from stable hyperthyroidism in a 13 V-J model.

The V gene's germline CDR1 is SNHLY and CDR2 FYNNEI. The V and J ends lost 5 bases and 11 bases, in that order; junction bases with no gene match: 4. The CDR3 is made up of 11 amino acids. The sequence was obtained from a woman in her thirties with Graves' ophthalmopathy. This sequence joins TRBV2 and TRBJ1-1, with 8 positions matching TRBD1. Sequencing used blood. The CDR3 reads CASSPRQGAFF. The CDR3 coding sequence is TGTGCCAGCAGTCCACGACAGGGGGCTTTCTTT.